The sequence of this TCR beta chain was determined in a study of cytomegalovirus exposure and HLA in healthy donors. The CDR3 totals 13 residues. Germline V gives CDR1 LNHDA, CDR2 SQIVND (reference sequence). V was trimmed by 7 bases and J by 9 bases, leaving 13 bases between them. This PCR relied on a set of 60 Vbeta primers and 13 Jbeta primers. The method was immunoSEQ multiplex PCR; TCRdb's version includes in-frame clones alone and lacks a portion of them. Counted here are roughly 150,000 clones, about 80% occurring once; the ten biggest clones make up around 5.4%. This clone showed up just a few times.

The sequence was obtained from a man aged 25-45 years in good health and CMV-seropositive. The chain carries TRBV19 and TRBJ1-6, with D perhaps matching TRBD1 (5 bases). The sequencing sample was made of PBMCs. The CDR3 region is CASTPLGGSPLHF. In DNA form, the CDR3 reads TGTGCCAGTACCCCTCTGGGGGGTTCACCCCTCCACTTT.